This passage covers 20 T cell receptor beta chains from one sample sequenced in a study of blood T cell repertoires in COVID-19. The repertoire was sequenced with immunoSEQ multiplex PCR; TCRdb's copy has only in-frame clones and lacks some. This repertoire shows 30,000 to 45,000 clones, 90% found once; its top ten account for under 5%. Sequenced sample: peripheral blood. These receptors were obtained from a human donor in a cohort sampled during active COVID-19.

CDR3 sequence: CASSQTSSNQPQHF. The CDR3 region has the DNA TGTGCCAGCAGCCAAACCTCCAGTAATCAGCCCCAGCATTTT. V is TRBV4-2 and J is TRBJ1-5; no firm D call. Germline CDR1 is LGHNA and CDR2 is YNFKEQ. Trimming shortened V by 2 bases and J by 4 bases, and 9 bases separated the two germline ends. The CDR3 length is 14 residues.

This chain links TRBV3-1 (or the pseudogene TRBV3-2) with TRBJ2-5, with 7 bases aligning to TRBD2. CDR1 LGHDT and CDR2 YNNKEL come from the germline V gene (reference sequence). Germline trimming cut 6 bases from V and 5 bases from J; bases unmatched to any gene: 9. CDR3 length: 14 residues. CDR3 region: CASRTGGLGETQYF. CDR3 DNA: TGTGCCAGCAGGACGGGGGGTCTTGGGGAGACCCAGTACTTC.

This chain uses TRBV29-1 with TRBJ1-2; no clear D. Germline-derived CDR1 and CDR2 are SQVTM and ANQGSEA. The CDR3 extends over 13 amino acids. V was cut by 3 bases and J by 4 bases, with 12 bases left in between. CDR3 sequence (DNA): TGCAGCGTTGATCGGGGAGATCCCTATGGCTACACCTTC. Translated: CSVDRGDPYGYTF.

This clone appeared once. This chain links TRBV18 with TRBJ2-5; no clear D gene. The CDR3 runs 17 residues. V was trimmed by 3 bases and J by 2 bases, leaving 19 bases between them. Germline lookup yields CDR1 KGHSH and CDR2 LQKENI. The DNA of the CDR3 is TGTGCCAGCTCACCCCCCGGGTTTAGCTCGGGTCAAGAGACCCAGTACTTC. It is translated as CASSPPGFSSGQETQYF.

The chain employs TRBV5-4 and TRBJ2-5; D is undetermined. V dropped 0 bases and J dropped 4 bases, with 13 bases sitting between them. This CDR3 comprises 15 residues. CDR1 and CDR2 (germline): SGHNT, YYREEE (reference sequence). The CDR3: CASSLGGTTPETQYF. CDR3 coding DNA: TGTGCCAGCAGCTTGGGCGGTACTACTCCAGAGACCCAGTACTTC.

The chain is built from TRBV19 and TRBJ2-4; 7 nucleotides match TRBD2. The CDR3 is 14 residues long. Germline assignment: CDR1 LNHDA and CDR2 SQIVND (reference sequence). J lost 2 bases, V lost 9 bases, and 7 bases had no gene match. The CDR3 bases are TGTGCCAGCGGGCCCGGGGGGACCAAAAACATTCAGTACTTC. Protein sequence: CASGPGGTKNIQYF. Combining the CDR3 with reference TRBV19 and TRBJ2-4 gives the whole variable domain DGGITQSPKYLFRKEGQNVTLSCEQNLNHDAMYWYRQDPGQGLRLIYYSQIVNDFQKGDIAEGYSVSREKKESFPLTVTSAQKNPTAFYLCASGPGGTKNIQYFGAGTRLSVL.

The chain recombines TRBV28 with TRBJ2-1, with D possibly matching TRBD2 (5 bases). The CDR3 is 14 residues long. The germline V and J ends were trimmed by 6 bases and 4 bases, with 13 bases remaining between them. Germline CDR1 reads MDHEN; CDR2 reads SYDVKM. CDR3 DNA: TGTGCCAGCAGCCCCGGAGGTAGATACAATGAGCAGTTCTTC. Protein sequence: CASSPGGRYNEQFF.

The chain is built from TRBV10-3 and TRBJ1-5; 7 nucleotides match TRBD1. V lost 7 bases to trimming and J lost 4 bases; unmatched junction nucleotides: 10. Germline assignment: CDR1 ENHRY and CDR2 SYGVKD. CDR3 length: 15 amino acids. Here the CDR3 reads CAIKEGQSPNQPQHF. The CDR3 DNA follows: TGTGCCATCAAAGAGGGACAGTCCCCAAATCAGCCCCAGCATTTT.

The J gene is TRBJ1-6, the V gene TRBV7-2, with D perhaps TRBD1 (6 bases). This CDR3 contains 14 residues. The V gene lost 8 bases and the J gene lost 10 bases, with 18 bases spanning the gap. Germline loops: CDR1 SGHTA, CDR2 FQGNSA. CDR3 region: CASGFTGIVSPLHF. CDR3 DNA: TGTGCCAGCGGATTTACAGGGATCGTCTCACCCCTCCACTTT. Variable domain in full (rest from reference TRBV7-2 and TRBJ1-6): GAGVSQSPSNKVTEKGKDVELRCDPISGHTALYWYRQSLGQGLEFLIYFQGNSAPDKSGLPSDRFSAERTGGSVSTLTIQRTQQEDSAVYLCASGFTGIVSPLHFGNGTRLTVT.

The rearrangement uses TRBV5-5 and TRBJ2-7; D possibly corresponds to TRBD2 (5 bases). This CDR3 is 15 amino acids long. The V and J ends lost 0 bases and 0 bases respectively, with 10 bases between them. Germline CDR1 is SGHKS and CDR2 is YYEKEE (reference sequence). CDR3 sequence (DNA): TGTGCCAGCAGCTTGGCTCCGGGAAGCTCCTACGAGCAGTACTTC. Translation: CASSLAPGSSYEQYF.

The V and J genes are TRBV9 and TRBJ2-2, with 7 bases matching TRBD1. V was clipped by 3 bases and J by 2 bases; unmatched bases: 7. In germline, CDR1 is SGDLS, CDR2 YYNGEE. The CDR3 spans 16 residues. Written as DNA, the CDR3 is TGTGCCAGCAGCGCCCGAGGGACAGACAACACCGGGGAGCTGTTTTTT. It translates to CASSARGTDNTGELFF.

This chain uses TRBV19 with TRBJ2-7; 10 bases are a match to TRBD1. The CDR3 has 15 residues. Looked up from germline, CDR1 is LNHDA and CDR2 is SQIVND (reference sequence). The junction had 10 bases not matched to a gene; V was cut back by 6 bases and J by 5 bases. CDR3 amino acids: CASRNPGQGTHEQYF. The CDR3 coding sequence is TGTGCCAGTAGAAACCCGGGACAGGGGACCCACGAGCAGTACTTC.

The chain joins TRBV5-1 to TRBJ2-3, with D uncertain. Germline lookup yields CDR1 SGHRS and CDR2 YFSETQ. CDR3 length: 14 amino acids. V dropped 2 bases and J dropped 2 bases, with 9 bases sitting between them. The CDR3 loop reads CASSLQSITDTQYF. Written as DNA, the CDR3 is TGCGCCAGCAGCTTACAATCGATCACAGATACGCAGTATTTT.

This sequence joins TRBV10-2 and TRBJ2-5; D possibly corresponds to TRBD2 (6 bases). The CDR3 spans 14 residues. V lost 2 bases and J 3 bases, leaving 10 bases between the germline ends. The germline gives CDR1 WSHSY, CDR2 SAAADI. DNA for the CDR3: TGCGCCAGCAGTGAGGTGTGGGGGGAAGAGACCCAGTACTTC. This gives the protein CASSEVWGEETQYF.

This clone was seen only a few times. This chain connects TRBV30 to TRBJ1-5, with a possible D match to TRBD1 (6 bases). With 0 bases removed from V and 2 bases from J, the gap between germline ends came to 11 bases. The CDR3 totals 15 residues. CDR1 is GTSNPN and CDR2 is SVGIG in the germline V gene (reference sequence). The chain's CDR3 is CAWSVGGAGNQPQHF. In DNA form, the CDR3 reads TGTGCCTGGAGTGTAGGGGGGGCGGGCAATCAGCCCCAGCATTTT.

This CDR3 reads CSVEVGQGMAGELFF. The CDR3 region has the DNA TGCAGCGTTGAAGTCGGCCAGGGGATGGCCGGGGAGCTGTTTTTT. The chain recombines TRBV29-1 with TRBJ2-2; TRBD1 might be the D (6 bases). CDR3 length equals 15 residues. The germline gives CDR1 SQVTM, CDR2 ANQGSEA. Trimming took 1 base from V and 6 from J, leaving 15 bases between them.

The chain couples TRBV3-1 (or the pseudogene TRBV3-2) to TRBJ1-6, with D perhaps TRBD1 (6 bases). Trimming removed 4 bases from V and 3 bases from J, with 13 bases in between. The germline gives CDR1 LGHDT, CDR2 YNNKEL (reference sequence). This CDR3 has 16 residues. The CDR3 nucleotides read TGTGCCAGCAGCCTCAGTGGGGGCGGCTATAATTCACCCCTCCACTTT. Amino acid sequence: CASSLSGGGYNSPLHF.

This CDR3 is CASSSDIKHSPLHF. As DNA, the CDR3 is TGTGCCAGCAGTTCGGACATAAAACATTCACCCCTCCACTTT. V and J are TRBV14 and TRBJ1-6; D may be TRBD1 (5 bases). Germline values: CDR1 SGHDN, CDR2 FVKESK. Trimming cost V 6 bases and J 8 bases, with 14 bases left between them. There are 14 residues in the CDR3.

This clone has just a few counts. V gene TRBV24-1 combines with J gene TRBJ1-5; TRBD1 matches at 10 bases. There are 15 residues in the CDR3. V was pared by 7 bases and J by 4 bases, with 6 bases of the junction left unmatched. Germline lookup yields CDR1 KGHDR and CDR2 SFDVKD. The CDR3 loop is CATRAGTGANQPQHF. In DNA form, the CDR3 reads TGTGCCACCAGGGCCGGGACAGGGGCTAATCAGCCCCAGCATTTT.

The chain carries TRBV2 and TRBJ2-7; TRBD1 matches 9 bases. The J segment lost 1 base and the V segment lost 6 bases, leaving 7 bases of the junction unmatched. The CDR3 is made up of 15 amino acids. The germline gives CDR1 SNHLY, CDR2 FYNNEI. CDR3 sequence reads: CASSAEQGASYEQYF. The CDR3 DNA reads TGTGCCAGCAGCGCAGAACAGGGGGCGTCCTACGAGCAGTACTTC.